The 5 T cell receptor beta chains in this list originate from one sample, sequenced in a study of blood T cell repertoires in COVID-19. Using immunoSEQ multiplex PCR, the repertoire was profiled, and TCRdb retains in-frame clones only, with some absent. The sample shows about 150,000 clones, approximately 80% of them seen only once. Sequenced input: peripheral blood. Receptors were obtained from a woman aged 50 to 60 with acute or convalescent COVID-19.

The V call is TRBV3-1 (or the pseudogene TRBV3-2), the J call TRBJ2-5; D might be TRBD1 (6 bases). V was clipped by 1 base and J by 5 bases, with 14 bases between them. The CDR3 has 15 amino acids. Germline loops: CDR1 LGHDT, CDR2 YNNKEL (reference sequence). CDR3 sequence: CASSQAVGAFETQYF. The CDR3 coding sequence is TGTGCCAGCAGCCAAGCGGTGGGGGCTTTTGAGACCCAGTACTTC.

The V and J genes are TRBV21-1 and TRBJ2-7; the D segment call TRBD1 is taken from the table without a DNA check. TRBV21-1 is described as a pseudogene. There are 14 residues in the CDR3. CDR3 in amino acids: CASSRRQGPYEQYF. DNA for the CDR3: TGTGCCAGCAGCCGTCGACAGGGCCCCTACGAGCAGTACTTC.

This clone was seen a handful of times. This rearrangement joins TRBV24-1 to TRBJ1-1; D call uncertain. The CDR3 is 13 amino acids. Trimming removed 7 bases at V and 6 bases at J, with 14 bases between. Germline CDR1 reads KGHDR; CDR2 reads SFDVKD. As DNA, the CDR3 is TGTGCCACCAGGGTGGGCAGCTCTGCTGAAGCTTTCTTT. It yields the protein CATRVGSSAEAFF.

The gene calls are TRBV9 and TRBJ2-5; D may be TRBD2 (6 bases). In germline, CDR1 is SGDLS, CDR2 YYNGEE. V dropped 1 base and J dropped 5 bases, with 18 bases sitting between them. CDR3 length: 16 amino acids. CDR3 protein: CASSVRGASVRETQYF. The CDR3 nucleotides read TGTGCCAGCAGCGTAAGAGGGGCTAGCGTGAGGGAGACCCAGTACTTC.

This clone was seen only a few times. This chain uses TRBV7-2 with TRBJ2-7; the match to TRBD2 covers 11 bases. Germline-derived CDR1 and CDR2 are SGHTA and FQGNSA. V was pared by 5 bases and J by 3 bases, with 0 bases of the junction left unmatched. The length of the CDR3 is 13 residues. The CDR3 region has the DNA TGTGCCAGCAGCACTAGCGGGGGCTACGAGCAGTACTTC. Protein product: CASSTSGGYEQYF.